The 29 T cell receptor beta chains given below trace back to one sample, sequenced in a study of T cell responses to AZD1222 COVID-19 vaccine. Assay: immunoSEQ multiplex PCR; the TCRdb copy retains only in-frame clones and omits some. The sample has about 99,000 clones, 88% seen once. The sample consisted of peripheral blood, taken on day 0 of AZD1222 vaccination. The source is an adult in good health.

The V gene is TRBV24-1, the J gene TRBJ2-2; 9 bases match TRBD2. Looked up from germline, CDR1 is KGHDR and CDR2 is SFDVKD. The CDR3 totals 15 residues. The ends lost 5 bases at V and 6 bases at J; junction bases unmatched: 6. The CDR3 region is CATSAGLAGSGELFF. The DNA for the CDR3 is TGTGCCACCAGTGCCGGGCTAGCGGGGTCCGGGGAGCTGTTTTTT.

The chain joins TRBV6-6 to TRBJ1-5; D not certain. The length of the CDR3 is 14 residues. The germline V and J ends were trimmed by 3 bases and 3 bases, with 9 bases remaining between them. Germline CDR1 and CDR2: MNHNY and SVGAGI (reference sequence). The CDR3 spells CASSYGGLNQPQHF. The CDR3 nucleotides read TGTGCCAGCAGTTATGGTGGCCTCAATCAGCCCCAGCATTTT.

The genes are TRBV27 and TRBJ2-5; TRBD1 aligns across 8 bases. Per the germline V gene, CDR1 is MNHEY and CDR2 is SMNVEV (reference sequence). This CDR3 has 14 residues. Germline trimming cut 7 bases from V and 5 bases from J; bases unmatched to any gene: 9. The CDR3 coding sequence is TGTGCCAGCACTCCTTACAGGGGGGCGGAGACCCAGTACTTC. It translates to CASTPYRGAETQYF.

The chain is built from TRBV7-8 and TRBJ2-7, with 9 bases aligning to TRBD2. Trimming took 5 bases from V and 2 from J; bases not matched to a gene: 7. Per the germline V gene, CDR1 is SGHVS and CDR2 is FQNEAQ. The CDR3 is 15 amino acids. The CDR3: CASSPRGRVPYEQYF. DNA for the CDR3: TGTGCCAGCAGCCCGCGCGGGAGGGTTCCCTACGAGCAGTACTTC. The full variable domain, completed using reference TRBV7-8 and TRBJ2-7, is GAGVSQSPRYKVAKRGQDVALRCDPISGHVSLFWYQQALGQGPEFLTYFQNEAQLDKSGLPSDRFFAERPEGSVSTLKIQRTQQEDSAVYLCASSPRGRVPYEQYFGPGTRLTVT.

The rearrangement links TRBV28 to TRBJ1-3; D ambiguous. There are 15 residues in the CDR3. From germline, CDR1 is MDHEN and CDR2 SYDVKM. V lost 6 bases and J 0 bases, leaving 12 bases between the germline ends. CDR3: CASRISQNSGNTIYF. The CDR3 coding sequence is TGTGCCAGCAGGATATCTCAAAACTCTGGAAACACCATATATTTT.

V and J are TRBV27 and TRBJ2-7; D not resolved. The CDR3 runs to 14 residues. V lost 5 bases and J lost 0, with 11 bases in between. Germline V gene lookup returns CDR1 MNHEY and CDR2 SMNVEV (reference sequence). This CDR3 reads CASSKRYNSYEQYF. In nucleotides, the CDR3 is TGTGCCAGCAGTAAGAGATATAACTCCTACGAGCAGTACTTC.

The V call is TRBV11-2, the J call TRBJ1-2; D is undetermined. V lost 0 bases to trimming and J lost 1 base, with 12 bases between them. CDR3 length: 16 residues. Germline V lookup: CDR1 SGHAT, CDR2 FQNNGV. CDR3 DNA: TGTGCCAGCAGCTTAGACTTGGGCAGGAATAACTATGGCTACACCTTC. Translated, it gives CASSLDLGRNNYGYTF.

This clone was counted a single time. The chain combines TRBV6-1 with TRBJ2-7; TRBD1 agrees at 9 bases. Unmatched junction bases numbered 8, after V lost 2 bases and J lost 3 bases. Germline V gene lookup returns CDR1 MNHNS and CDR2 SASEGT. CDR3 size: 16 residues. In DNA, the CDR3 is TGTGCCAGCAGTGAAATCGAAGGGACAGGGATCTACGAGCAGTACTTC. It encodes CASSEIEGTGIYEQYF.

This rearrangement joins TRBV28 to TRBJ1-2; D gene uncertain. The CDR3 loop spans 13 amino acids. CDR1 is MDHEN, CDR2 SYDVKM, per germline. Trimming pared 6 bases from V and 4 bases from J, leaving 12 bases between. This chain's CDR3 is CASSRPRVYGYTF. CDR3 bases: TGTGCCAGCAGCCGCCCCCGGGTCTATGGCTACACCTTC.

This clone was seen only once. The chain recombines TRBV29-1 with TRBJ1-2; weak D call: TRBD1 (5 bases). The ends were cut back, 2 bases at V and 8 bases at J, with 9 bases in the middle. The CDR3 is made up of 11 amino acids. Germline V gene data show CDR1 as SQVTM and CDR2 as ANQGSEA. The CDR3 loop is CSVEQGEGYTF. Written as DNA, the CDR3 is TGCAGCGTTGAACAGGGCGAAGGCTACACCTTC. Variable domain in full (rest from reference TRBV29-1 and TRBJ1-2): SAVISQKPSRDICQRGTSLTIQCQVDSQVTMMFWYRQQPGQSLTLIATANQGSEATYESGFVIDKFPISRPNLTFSTLTVSNMSPEDSSIYLCSVEQGEGYTFGSGTRLTVV.

The chain's CDR3 is CASSLAVQGWEQYF. CDR3 bases: TGCGCCAGCAGCTTGGCCGTCCAGGGTTGGGAGCAGTACTTC. The chain is built from TRBV5-1 and TRBJ2-7; D might be TRBD1 (5 bases). V was pared by 0 bases and J by 7 bases, with 14 bases between. CDR1 SGHRS and CDR2 YFSETQ come from the germline V gene. The length of the CDR3 is 14 residues.

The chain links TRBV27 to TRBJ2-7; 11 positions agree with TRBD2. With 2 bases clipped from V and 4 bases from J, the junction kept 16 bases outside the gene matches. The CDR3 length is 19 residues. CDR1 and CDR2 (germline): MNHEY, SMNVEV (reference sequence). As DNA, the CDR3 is TGTGCCAGCAGTTTAGGAATAGGGCTAGCGGGAGGCGAGGGGTACGAGCAGTACTTC. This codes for CASSLGIGLAGGEGYEQYF.

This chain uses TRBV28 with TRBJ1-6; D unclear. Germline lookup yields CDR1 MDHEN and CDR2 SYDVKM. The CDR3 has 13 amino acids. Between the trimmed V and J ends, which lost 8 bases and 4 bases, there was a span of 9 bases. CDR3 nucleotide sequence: TGTGCCAGCCTTACGGGATATAATTCACCCCTCCACTTT. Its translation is CASLTGYNSPLHF.

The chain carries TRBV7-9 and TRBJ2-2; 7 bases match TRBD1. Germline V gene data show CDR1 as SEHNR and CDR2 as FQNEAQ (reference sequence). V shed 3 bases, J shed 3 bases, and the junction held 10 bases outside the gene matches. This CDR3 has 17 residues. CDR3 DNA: TGTGCCAGCAGCTTTAGTCCGACAGGGTTATACACCGGGGAGCTGTTTTTT. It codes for CASSFSPTGLYTGELFF.

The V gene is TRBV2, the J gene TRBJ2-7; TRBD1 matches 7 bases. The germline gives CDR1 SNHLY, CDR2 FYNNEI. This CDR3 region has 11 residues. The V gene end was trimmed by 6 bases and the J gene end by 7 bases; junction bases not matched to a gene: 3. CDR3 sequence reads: CASREQGEQYF. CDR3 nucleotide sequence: TGTGCCAGCAGGGAACAGGGGGAGCAGTACTTC.

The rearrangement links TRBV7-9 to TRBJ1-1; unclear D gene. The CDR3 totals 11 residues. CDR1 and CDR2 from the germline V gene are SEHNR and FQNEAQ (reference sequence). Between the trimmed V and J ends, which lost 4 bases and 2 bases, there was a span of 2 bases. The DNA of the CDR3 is TGTGCCAGCAGCTCCAACACTGAAGCTTTCTTT. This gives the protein CASSSNTEAFF.

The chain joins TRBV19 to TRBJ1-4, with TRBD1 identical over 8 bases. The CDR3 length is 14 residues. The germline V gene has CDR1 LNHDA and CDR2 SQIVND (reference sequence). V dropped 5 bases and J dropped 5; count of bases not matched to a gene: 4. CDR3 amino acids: CASSRDRTNEKLFF. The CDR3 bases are TGTGCCAGTAGTCGGGACAGGACAAATGAAAAACTGTTTTTT.

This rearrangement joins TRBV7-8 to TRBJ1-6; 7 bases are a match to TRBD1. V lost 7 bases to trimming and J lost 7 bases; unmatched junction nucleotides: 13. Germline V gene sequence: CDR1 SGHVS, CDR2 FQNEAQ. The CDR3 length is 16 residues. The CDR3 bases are TGTGCCAGCATCAACTACCCGACAGGGACCAATTCACCCCTCCACTTT. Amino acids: CASINYPTGTNSPLHF. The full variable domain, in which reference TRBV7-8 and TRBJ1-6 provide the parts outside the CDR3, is GAGVSQSPRYKVAKRGQDVALRCDPISGHVSLFWYQQALGQGPEFLTYFQNEAQLDKSGLPSDRFFAERPEGSVSTLKIQRTQQEDSAVYLCASINYPTGTNSPLHFGNGTRLTVT.

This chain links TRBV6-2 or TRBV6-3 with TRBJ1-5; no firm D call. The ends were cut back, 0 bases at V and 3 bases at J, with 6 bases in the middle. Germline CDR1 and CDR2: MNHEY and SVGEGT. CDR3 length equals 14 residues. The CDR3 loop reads CASSYSGDNQPQHF. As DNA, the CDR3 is TGTGCCAGCAGTTACTCGGGTGACAATCAGCCCCAGCATTTT.

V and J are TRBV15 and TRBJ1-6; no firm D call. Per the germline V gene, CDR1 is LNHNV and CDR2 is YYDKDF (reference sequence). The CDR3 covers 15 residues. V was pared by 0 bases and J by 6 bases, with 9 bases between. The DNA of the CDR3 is TGTGCCACCAGCAGAGATGGGTCAGCTAATTCACCCCTCCACTTT. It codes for CATSRDGSANSPLHF.

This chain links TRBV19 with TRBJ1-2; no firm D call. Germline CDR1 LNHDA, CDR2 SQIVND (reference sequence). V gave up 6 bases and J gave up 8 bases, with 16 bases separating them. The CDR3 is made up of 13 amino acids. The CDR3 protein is CASRTAGSGGYTF. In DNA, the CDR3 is TGTGCCAGTAGAACCGCCGGTTCGGGCGGCTACACCTTC.

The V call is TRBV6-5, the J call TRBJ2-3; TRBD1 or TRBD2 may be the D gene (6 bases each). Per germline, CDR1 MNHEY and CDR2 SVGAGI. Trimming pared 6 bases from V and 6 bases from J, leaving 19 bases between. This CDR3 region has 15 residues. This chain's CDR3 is CASSMDGGTLDTQYF. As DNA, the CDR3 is TGTGCCAGCAGCATGGATGGGGGGACACTCGATACGCAGTATTTT.

The CDR3 nucleotides are TGTGCCAGCAGTGATCATTCAGCTGGGAGCACAGATACGCAGTATTTT. The encoded protein is CASSDHSAGSTDTQYF. The chain uses TRBV2 and TRBJ2-3; D remains unclear. The germline CDR1 and CDR2 sequences are SNHLY and FYNNEI. CDR3 length equals 16 residues. V gave up 3 bases and J gave up 0 bases, with 13 bases separating them.

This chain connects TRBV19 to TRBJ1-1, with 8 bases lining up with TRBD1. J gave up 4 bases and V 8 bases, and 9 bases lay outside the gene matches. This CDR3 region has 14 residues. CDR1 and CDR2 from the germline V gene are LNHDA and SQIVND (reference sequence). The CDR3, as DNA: TGTGCCAGTTCTTGGGACAGGACGGGCACTGAAGCTTTCTTT. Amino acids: CASSWDRTGTEAFF. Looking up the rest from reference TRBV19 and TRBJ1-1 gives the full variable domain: DGGITQSPKYLFRKEGQNVTLSCEQNLNHDAMYWYRQDPGQGLRLIYYSQIVNDFQKGDIAEGYSVSREKKESFPLTVTSAQKNPTAFYLCASSWDRTGTEAFFGQGTRLTVV.

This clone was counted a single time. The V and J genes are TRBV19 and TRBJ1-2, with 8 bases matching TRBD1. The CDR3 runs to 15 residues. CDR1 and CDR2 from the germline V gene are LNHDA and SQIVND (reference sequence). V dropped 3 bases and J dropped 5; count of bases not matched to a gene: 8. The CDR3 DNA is TGTGCCAGTAGTATTGGACAGGGTCTTGGGTATGGCTACACCTTC. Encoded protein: CASSIGQGLGYGYTF. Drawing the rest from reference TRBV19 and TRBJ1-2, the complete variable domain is DGGITQSPKYLFRKEGQNVTLSCEQNLNHDAMYWYRQDPGQGLRLIYYSQIVNDFQKGDIAEGYSVSREKKESFPLTVTSAQKNPTAFYLCASSIGQGLGYGYTFGSGTRLTVV.

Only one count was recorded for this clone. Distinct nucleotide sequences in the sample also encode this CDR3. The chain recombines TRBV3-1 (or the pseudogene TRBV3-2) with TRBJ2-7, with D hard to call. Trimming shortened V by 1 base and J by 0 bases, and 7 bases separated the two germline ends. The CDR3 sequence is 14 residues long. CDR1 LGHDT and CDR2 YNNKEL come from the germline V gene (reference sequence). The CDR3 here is CASSQGSVSYEQYF. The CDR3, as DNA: TGTGCCAGCAGCCAAGGCAGCGTCTCCTACGAGCAGTACTTC.

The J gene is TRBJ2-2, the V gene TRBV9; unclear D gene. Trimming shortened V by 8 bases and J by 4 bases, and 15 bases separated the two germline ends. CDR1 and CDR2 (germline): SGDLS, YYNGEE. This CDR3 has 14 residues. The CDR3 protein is CARPTFYSTGELFF. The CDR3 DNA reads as TGTGCCAGACCCACCTTTTATTCCACCGGGGAGCTGTTTTTT. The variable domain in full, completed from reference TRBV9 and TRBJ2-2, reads DSGVTQTPKHLITATGQRVTLRCSPRSGDLSVYWYQQSLDQGLQFLIQYYNGEERAKGNILERFSAQQFPDLHSELNLSSLELGDSALYFCARPTFYSTGELFFGEGSRLTVL.

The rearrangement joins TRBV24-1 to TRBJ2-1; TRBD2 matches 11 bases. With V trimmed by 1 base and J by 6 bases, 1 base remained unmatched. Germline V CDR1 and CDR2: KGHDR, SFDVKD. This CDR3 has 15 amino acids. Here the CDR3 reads CATSDLLAGANEQFF. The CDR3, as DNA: TGTGCCACCAGTGATTTACTAGCGGGAGCCAATGAGCAGTTCTTC.

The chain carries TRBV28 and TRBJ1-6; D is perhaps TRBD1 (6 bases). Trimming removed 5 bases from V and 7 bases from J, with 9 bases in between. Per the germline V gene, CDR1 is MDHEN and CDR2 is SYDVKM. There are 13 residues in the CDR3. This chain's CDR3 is CASSPTGNSPLHF. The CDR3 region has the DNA TGTGCCAGCAGTCCTACAGGGAATTCACCCCTCCACTTT.